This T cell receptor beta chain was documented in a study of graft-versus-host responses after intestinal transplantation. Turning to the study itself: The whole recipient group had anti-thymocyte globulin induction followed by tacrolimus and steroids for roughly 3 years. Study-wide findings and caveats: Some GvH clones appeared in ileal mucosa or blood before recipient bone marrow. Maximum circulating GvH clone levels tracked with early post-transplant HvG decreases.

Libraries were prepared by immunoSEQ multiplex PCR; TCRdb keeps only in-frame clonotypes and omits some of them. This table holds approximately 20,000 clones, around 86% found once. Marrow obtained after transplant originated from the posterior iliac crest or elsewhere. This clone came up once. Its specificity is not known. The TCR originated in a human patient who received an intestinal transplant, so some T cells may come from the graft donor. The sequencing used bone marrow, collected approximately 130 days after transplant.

CDR3 loop: CASSPTWDSNQPQHF. The CDR3 region has the DNA TGTGCCAGCAGCCCCACATGGGATAGCAATCAGCCCCAGCATTTT. The J gene is TRBJ1-5, the V gene TRBV28; D remains ambiguous. Per germline, CDR1 MDHEN and CDR2 SYDVKM. V was shortened by 6 bases and J by 0 bases, with 12 bases between the two germline ends. This CDR3 comprises 15 residues.